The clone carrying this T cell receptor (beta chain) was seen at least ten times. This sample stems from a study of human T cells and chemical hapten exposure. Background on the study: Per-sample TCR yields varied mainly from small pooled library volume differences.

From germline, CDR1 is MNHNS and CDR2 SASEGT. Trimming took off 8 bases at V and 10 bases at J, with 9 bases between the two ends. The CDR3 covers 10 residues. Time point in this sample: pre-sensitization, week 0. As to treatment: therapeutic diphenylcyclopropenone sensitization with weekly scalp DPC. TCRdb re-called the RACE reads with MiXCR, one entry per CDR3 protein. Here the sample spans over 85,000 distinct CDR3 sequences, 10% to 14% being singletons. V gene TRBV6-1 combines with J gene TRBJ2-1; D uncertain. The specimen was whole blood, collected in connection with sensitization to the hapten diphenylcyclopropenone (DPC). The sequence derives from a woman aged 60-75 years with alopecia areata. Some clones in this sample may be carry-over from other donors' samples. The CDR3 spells CASGWVEQFF. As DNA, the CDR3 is TGTGCCAGCGGATGGGTGGAGCAGTTCTTC.